Here is one T cell receptor beta chain with its context. This record belongs to a study of T-cell reconstitution after alpha-beta-depleted transplantation in children. The V and J ends lost 1 base and 0 bases respectively, with 8 bases between them. In germline, CDR1 is LGHNA, CDR2 YSLEER. The CDR3 consists of 15 residues. During its preparation, the TCRbeta library received unique molecular identifiers. TCRdb independently ran MiXCR on the PCR reads; one entry per CDR3 protein. The repertoire holds about 110,000 distinct CDR3 sequences, with about a tenth as singletons. The chain has TRBV4-3 and TRBJ2-3; D tentatively fits TRBD1 or TRBD2 (6 bases each). The clonotype comes from a human donor who donated a stem cell graft to a child with acute lymphoblastic leukemia. The sequences come from PBMCs from the stem cell graft donor, collected from the stem cell graft. The CDR3: CASSQGGASTDTQYF. DNA for the CDR3: TGCGCCAGCAGCCAAGGGGGGGCTAGCACAGATACGCAGTATTTT.